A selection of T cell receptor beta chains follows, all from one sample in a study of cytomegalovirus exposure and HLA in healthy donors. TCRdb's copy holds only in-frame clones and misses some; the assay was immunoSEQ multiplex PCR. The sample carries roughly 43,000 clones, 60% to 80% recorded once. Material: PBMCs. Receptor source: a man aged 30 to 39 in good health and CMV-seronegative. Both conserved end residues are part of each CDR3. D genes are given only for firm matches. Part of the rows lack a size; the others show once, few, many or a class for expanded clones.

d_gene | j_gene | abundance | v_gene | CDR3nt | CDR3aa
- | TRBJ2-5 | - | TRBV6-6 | TGTGCCAGCAGTTACGGGCAGACCCAGTACTTC | CASSYGQTQYF
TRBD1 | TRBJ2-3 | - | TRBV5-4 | TGTGCCAGCAGCCAACCCGGGACAGGGGCCACAGATACGCAGTATTTT | CASSQPGTGATDTQYF
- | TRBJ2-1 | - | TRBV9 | TGTGCCAGCAGCGTAGAGGGGGTAGGGGCAGAGCCCTACAATGAGCAGTTCTTC | CASSVEGVGAEPYNEQFF
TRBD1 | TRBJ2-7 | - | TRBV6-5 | TGTGCCAGCAGTCTCGAGGGACAGGGCTACGAGCAGTACTTC | CASSLEGQGYEQYF
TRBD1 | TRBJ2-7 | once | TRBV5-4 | TGTGCCAGCAGCTTGTGGACAGGGCTTCACGAGCAGTACTTC | CASSLWTGLHEQYF
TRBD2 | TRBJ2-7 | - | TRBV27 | TGTGCCAGCAGTTTCGGGACTAGCACCTCTGAGCAGTACTTC | CASSFGTSTSEQYF
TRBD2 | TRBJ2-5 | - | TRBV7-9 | TGTGCCAGCAGCGCCCCCGGGCTAGCGGGGACATATACGACCCAGTACTTC | CASSAPGLAGTYTTQYF
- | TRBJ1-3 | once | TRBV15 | TGTGCCACCAGCAGATCACACGGAAACACCATATATTTT | CATSRSHGNTIYF
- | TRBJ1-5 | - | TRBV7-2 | TGTGCCAGCACACAGGATAACAATCAGCCCCAGCATTTT | CASTQDNNQPQHF
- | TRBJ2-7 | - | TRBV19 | TGTGCCAGTAGTATAGGGACAGCTTACGAGCAGTACTTC | CASSIGTAYEQYF
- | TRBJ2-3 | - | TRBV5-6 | TGTGCCAGCAGCACTACCTCAGGGTTAGGGGGATACGGCACAGATACGCAGTATTTT | CASSTTSGLGGYGTDTQYF
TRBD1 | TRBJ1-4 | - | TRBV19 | TGTGCCAGTATGACAGGGCAAACAACTAATGAAAAACTGTTTTTT | CASMTGQTTNEKLFF
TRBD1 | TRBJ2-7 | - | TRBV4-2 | TGTGCCAGCAGCCATCAGGACAGGGGGGGGGAGCAGTACTTC | CASSHQDRGGEQYF
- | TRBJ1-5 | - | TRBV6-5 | TGTGCCAGCAGTTACTCGAGAGGCCAGCCCCAGCATTTT | CASSYSRGQPQHF
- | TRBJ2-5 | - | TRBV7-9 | TGTGCCAGCAGCTTAGTGGCAGGGGGGGAGACCCAGTACTTC | CASSLVAGGETQYF
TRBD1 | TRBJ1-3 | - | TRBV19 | TGTGCCAGTAGTACCTCGACAGGGTACAGAAACACCATATATTTT | CASSTSTGYRNTIYF